The 4 T cell receptor beta chains below all came from one sample that was sequenced in a study of T cells after yellow fever vaccination. One entry per CDR3 protein, called by TCRdb with MiXCR from the 5' RACE reads. Of about 580,000 distinct CDR3 sequences in the sample, 17% are singletons; the top ten hold roughly a sixth. The sample was PBMCs, taken about 5 days after the first yellow fever vaccination. All receptors come from a young man who received the YFV17D yellow fever vaccine.

This clonotype came up a few times. CDR3 DNA sequence: TGTGCCAGCAGCCAAGAAGGGACAGTCTACTATGGCTACACCTTC. The encoded protein is CASSQEGTVYYGYTF. The chain recombines TRBV3-1 with TRBJ1-2; 7 positions agree with TRBD1. The V gene end was trimmed by 0 bases and the J gene end by 3 bases; junction bases not matched to a gene: 4. Germline CDR1 reads LGHDT; CDR2 reads YNNKEL (reference sequence). The CDR3 length is 15 residues.

The CDR3, as DNA: TGTGCCAGCAGCTTATATGTCGGTTCCTACGAGCAGTACTTC. It specifies CASSLYVGSYEQYF. This chain uses TRBV7-4 with TRBJ2-7; D is undetermined. The germline V gene has CDR1 SGHVT and CDR2 SQSDAQ. With 2 bases removed from V and 1 base from J, the gap between germline ends came to 9 bases. CDR3 length: 14 amino acids.

The rearrangement links TRBV12-3 or TRBV12-4 to TRBJ1-2; D uncertain. V was pared by 1 base and J by 8 bases, with 11 bases between. This CDR3 has 13 amino acids. CDR3 sequence reads: CASSLVGGGGYTF. The CDR3 coding sequence is TGTGCCAGCAGTTTAGTTGGTGGCGGCGGCTACACCTTC.

This CDR3 reads CASSLVEVTEAFF. The CDR3 DNA sequence: TGCGCCAGCAGCTTGGTGGAAGTAACTGAAGCTTTCTTT. This chain links TRBV5-1 with TRBJ1-1, with no clear D. The CDR3 has 13 amino acids. Trimming cost V 0 bases and J 5 bases, with 8 bases left between them. The germline V gene has CDR1 SGHRS and CDR2 YFSETQ. The full variable domain, completed using reference TRBV5-1 and TRBJ1-1, is KAGVTQTPRYLIKTRGQQVTLSCSPISGHRSVSWYQQTPGQGLQFLFEYFSETQRNKGNFPGRFSGRQFSNSRSEMNVSTLELGDSALYLCASSLVEVTEAFFGQGTRLTVV.